These 15 T cell receptor beta chains originate from one sample sequenced in a study of T cell clonality in common variable immunodeficiency. Profiling relied on immunoSEQ multiplex PCR, and the TCRdb table lists in-frame clones only, not all of them. The sample includes some 27,000 clones, none of them occurring once. No antigen has been identified for these receptors. General observations from the study: Fewer deletions and N-nucleotide insertions were reportedly seen in common variable immunodeficiency TCR beta sequences.

Sequencing used peripheral blood mononuclear cells. The receptors stem from a human donor with common variable immunodeficiency.

As regards this clone: Read coverage stops 3 residues before the CDR3 terminus; the germline J gene supplies the remainder. The V call is TRBV14, the J call TRBJ2-7; D is unresolved. CDR3 length equals 13 residues. Deletions cut 5 bases from V and 6 bases from J, with 14 bases between. In germline, CDR1 is SGHDN, CDR2 FVKESK. The CDR3 loop reads CASSAFVGLEQYF. Incomplete CDR3 DNA: TGTGCCAGCAGCGCTTTTGTCGGTCTCGAG.

This clone showed up many times. From the germline J gene comes the end of the CDR3, since the read stops 3 residues before it. The V and J genes are TRBV29-1 and TRBJ2-1; 8 bases map to TRBD2. Germline assignment: CDR1 SQVTM and CDR2 ANQGSEA. The J segment lost 3 bases and the V segment lost 6 bases, leaving 4 bases of the junction unmatched. This CDR3 comprises 13 residues. The covered CDR3 bases are TGCAGCGTCGGGGGGGCGAACTACAATGAG. The encoded protein is CSVGGANYNE. In full, the CDR3 is CSVGGANYNEQFF.

There are a few counts of this clone. The observed sequence ends 3 residues before the CDR3 terminus, with the missing tail filled in from the germline J gene. The genes are TRBV7-2 and TRBJ1-5, with TRBD1 identical over 8 bases. Per germline, CDR1 SGHTA and CDR2 FQGNSA. The CDR3 runs 13 residues. Trimming took 3 bases from V and 9 from J; bases not matched to a gene: 4. The CDR3 bases that were read are TGTGCCAGCAGCTTGGACAGGGATCGGCCC. This sequence encodes CASSLDRDRP. The complete CDR3 sequence is CASSLDRDRPQHF.

This clone was counted at least ten times. The read comes to an end 3 residues before the CDR3 does, leaving the germline J gene to fill in the end. J is TRBJ1-3 and V is TRBV13; D remains unclear. Germline V gene lookup returns CDR1 PRHDT and CDR2 FYEKMQ (reference sequence). CDR3 length: 15 residues. Trimming pared 3 bases from V and 4 bases from J, leaving 13 bases between. This CDR3 is CASSLTGFSGNTIYF. CDR3 DNA, as far as it was read: TGTGCCAGCAGCTTGACGGGTTTCTCCGGAAACACC. The whole variable domain, filled in from reference TRBV13 and TRBJ1-3, reads AAGVIQSPRHLIKEKRETATLKCYPIPRHDTVYWYQQGPGQDPQFLISFYEKMQSDKGSIPDRFSAQQFSDYHSELNMSSLELGDSALYFCASSLTGFSGNTIYFGEGSWLTVV.

The sample holds a few counts of this clone. With the read ending 3 residues before the CDR3 end, the germline J gene is used to fill in that end. V is TRBV4-2 and J is TRBJ2-7; D remains unclear. In germline, CDR1 is LGHNA, CDR2 YNFKEQ. The CDR3 has 12 amino acids. Trimming took 4 bases from V and 6 from J, leaving 10 bases between them. CDR3 bases read: TGTGCCAGCAGCCCCCAAGGGCGCGAG. Translated, it gives CASSPQGRE. In full, the CDR3 is CASSPQGREQYF.

This clone was recorded many times. Read data end 3 residues before the CDR3 end; the end is taken from the germline J gene. The V call is TRBV5-6, the J call TRBJ1-1, with D maybe TRBD1 (6 bases). Germline lookup yields CDR1 SGHDT and CDR2 YYEEEE. The CDR3 consists of 14 residues. Deletions cut 4 bases from V and 3 bases from J, with 13 bases between. This chain's CDR3 is CASSEGQLDTEAFF. The CDR3 bases that were read are TGTGCCAGCAGCGAAGGACAGCTAGACACTGAA.

This clone has more than one count but fewer than ten. The read ends 3 residues shy of where the CDR3 ends; the end is completed using the germline J gene. The chain employs TRBV18 and TRBJ1-2; D is unclear. The CDR3 runs 14 residues. Germline V gives CDR1 KGHSH, CDR2 LQKENI. Trimming took 3 bases from V and 0 from J, leaving 8 bases between them. This CDR3 is CASSPAGTNYGYTF. CDR3 DNA (partial): TGTGCCAGCTCACCGGCAGGTACTAACTATGGC.

This clone was seen many times. The sequence runs out 3 residues before the end of the CDR3; the remainder is reconstructed from the germline J gene. The chain employs TRBV29-1 and TRBJ1-2, with 7 bases matching TRBD1. Germline assignment: CDR1 SQVTM and CDR2 ANQGSEA. The CDR3 length is 11 residues. V shed 7 bases and J 5 bases; nucleotides not matched to a gene: 4. Incomplete CDR3 DNA: TGCAGCGCGGGACAGAATTATGGC. The encoded protein is CSAGQNYG. From start to end, the CDR3 is CSAGQNYGYTF.

For this clone: The CDR3 is cut off 3 residues early in the read; its end comes from the germline J gene. The V and J genes are TRBV7-3 and TRBJ2-1, with D unclear. Trimming stripped 7 bases from V and 0 bases from J, with 7 bases between. Germline V gene sequence: CDR1 SGHTA, CDR2 FQGTGA. This CDR3 has 13 residues. The CDR3 sequence: CASTNSSYNEQFF. CDR3 DNA, as far as it was read: TGTGCCAGCACCAATTCCTCCTACAATGAG.

Many counts were recorded for this clone. From the germline J gene comes the end of the CDR3, since the read stops 3 residues before it. V and J are TRBV27 and TRBJ1-2, with D possibly TRBD1 on 5 matching bases. Trimming shortened V by 7 bases and J by 6 bases, and 18 bases separated the two germline ends. The CDR3 spans 14 residues. Germline V lookup: CDR1 MNHEY, CDR2 SMNVEV (reference sequence). The CDR3 reads CASTGDLYRDGYTF. The CDR3 DNA, read in part, is TGTGCCAGCACGGGGGATTTGTACCGGGATGGC.

This clone showed up just a few times. The CDR3 here is CASSLGPGENTEAFF. CDR3 DNA, as far as it was read: TGTGCCAGCAGCTTAGGCCCAGGGGAGAACACTGAA. The rearrangement joins TRBV7-2 to TRBJ1-1, with a possible D match to TRBD1 (6 bases). The CDR3 end falls 3 residues outside the read, so it is completed with the germline J gene. Trimming left V 1 base short and J 1 base short, with 10 bases between. The CDR3 length is 15 residues. Germline CDR1 is SGHTA and CDR2 is FQGNSA.

This clone appeared a few times. The CDR3 end is not reached by the read, which stops 3 residues before it; the germline J gene fills it in. The V gene is TRBV7-2, the J gene TRBJ1-2; possible D gene TRBD1, 5 bases. CDR3 length equals 15 residues. Looked up from germline, CDR1 is SGHTA and CDR2 is FQGNSA. The V and J ends lost 6 bases and 3 bases respectively, with 17 bases between them. Partial CDR3 DNA: TGTGCCAGCAGTCTGGACTTGCGGGGGGACTATGGC. It codes for CASSLDLRGDYG. The full CDR3 protein reads CASSLDLRGDYGYTF.

In its sample, this clone was seen many times. The read terminates 3 residues ahead of where the CDR3 ends, so the germline J gene completes it. The gene calls are TRBV5-1 and TRBJ2-5; tentative D call: TRBD2 (7 bases). Germline V lookup: CDR1 SGHRS, CDR2 YFSETQ. There are 14 residues in the CDR3. V was pared by 4 bases and J by 2 bases, with 12 bases between. The covered CDR3 bases are TGCGCCAGCAGCGAGGGGGGGCCGCAAGAGACC. Protein product: CASSEGGPQET. The full CDR3 reads CASSEGGPQETQYF.

This clone has just a few counts. The read ends 3 residues early relative to the CDR3; the germline J gene fills the gap. The J gene is TRBJ1-6, the V gene TRBV5-4; a weak D match, TRBD1 (5 bases). Germline V CDR1 and CDR2: SGHNT, YYREEE (reference sequence). V was shortened by 4 bases and J by 7 bases, with 12 bases between the two germline ends. The CDR3 covers 14 residues. CDR3 sequence reads: CASSPQETNSPLHF. The part of the CDR3 DNA that was read is TGTGCCAGCAGCCCACAGGAGACGAATTCACCC.

This clone was seen a few times. With the read ending 3 residues before the CDR3 end, the germline J gene is used to fill in that end. J is TRBJ1-6 and V is TRBV5-1; maybe TRBD1 (5 bases). V lost 1 base to trimming and J lost 7 bases, with 12 bases between them. The CDR3 has 15 residues. Germline lookup yields CDR1 SGHRS and CDR2 YFSETQ. CDR3 bases read: TGCGCCAGCAGCTTGCGACAGTCTCCCAATTCACCC. Amino acid sequence: CASSLRQSPNSP. The CDR3 reads in full as CASSLRQSPNSPLHF.